This TCR beta chain was retrieved from a study of cytomegalovirus exposure and HLA in healthy donors. PCR used 60 Vbeta primers and 13 Jbeta primers. Sequencing used immunoSEQ multiplex PCR; TCRdb keeps in-frame clones, though not all of them. The repertoire includes around 100,000 clones, less than 80% of them detected once, and roughly 4% sits in the top ten. On this clone itself: The antigen remains unidentified.

Broader study findings: A later analysis linked a missense variant in DCLRE1C to the trimming of TCR beta V and J genes.

Sequencing was done on a sample of PBMCs. The clonotype comes from a man aged 35 to 55 in good health and CMV-seronegative.

CDR3 coding DNA: TGTGCCATCAGTGAGGGGCAGGATGGCTACACCTTC. Protein: CAISEGQDGYTF. V is TRBV10-3 and J is TRBJ1-2; D call uncertain. CDR1 ENHRY and CDR2 SYGVKD come from the germline V gene. The CDR3 is 12 amino acids. The V end was cut by 2 bases, the J end by 6 bases, with 7 bases between.